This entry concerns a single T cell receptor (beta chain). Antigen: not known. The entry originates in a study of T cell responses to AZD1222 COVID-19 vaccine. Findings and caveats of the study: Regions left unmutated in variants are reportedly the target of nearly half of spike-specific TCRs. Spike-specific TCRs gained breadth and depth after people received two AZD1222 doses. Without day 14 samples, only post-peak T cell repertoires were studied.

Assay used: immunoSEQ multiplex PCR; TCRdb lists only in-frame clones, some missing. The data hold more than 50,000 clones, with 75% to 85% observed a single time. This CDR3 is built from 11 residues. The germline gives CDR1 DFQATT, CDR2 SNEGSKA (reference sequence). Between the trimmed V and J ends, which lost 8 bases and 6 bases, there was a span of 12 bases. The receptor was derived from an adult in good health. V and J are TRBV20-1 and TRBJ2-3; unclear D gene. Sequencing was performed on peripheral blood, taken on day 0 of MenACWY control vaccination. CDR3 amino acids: CSSTFLDTQYF. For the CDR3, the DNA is TGCAGTTCCACCTTCTTGGATACGCAGTATTTT.